This TCR beta chain was identified during a study of T cell repertoires in cytomegalovirus infection. Study-level points and caveats: Cumulative frequency of public TCR beta families picked out carriers of CMV plus the relevant HLA. Predominance within the ex vivo response was attributable to HLA-C-restricted CMV-specific TCR beta clonotypes.

The CDR3 consists of 11 residues. The V gene's germline CDR1 is DFQATT and CDR2 SNEGSKA (reference sequence). The V end lost 0 bases, the J end lost 12 bases, and 9 bases lay between the germline ends. TCRdb ran MiXCR on the reads and lists one entry per CDR3 protein. This sample has fewer than 550,000 distinct CDR3 sequences, with 11% found just once. This clonotype was recorded a few times. Its matching antigen is unknown. The J gene is TRBJ2-1, the V gene TRBV20-1; TRBD2 is a possible D gene (6 bases). This TCR was recovered from a human donor in good health (CMV status not recorded). Some clones in this sample may be carry-over from other donors' samples. Sequenced input: PBMCs. Here the CDR3 reads CSARDVGGQFF. The CDR3 DNA reads TGCAGTGCTAGAGATGTGGGGGGGCAGTTCTTC.